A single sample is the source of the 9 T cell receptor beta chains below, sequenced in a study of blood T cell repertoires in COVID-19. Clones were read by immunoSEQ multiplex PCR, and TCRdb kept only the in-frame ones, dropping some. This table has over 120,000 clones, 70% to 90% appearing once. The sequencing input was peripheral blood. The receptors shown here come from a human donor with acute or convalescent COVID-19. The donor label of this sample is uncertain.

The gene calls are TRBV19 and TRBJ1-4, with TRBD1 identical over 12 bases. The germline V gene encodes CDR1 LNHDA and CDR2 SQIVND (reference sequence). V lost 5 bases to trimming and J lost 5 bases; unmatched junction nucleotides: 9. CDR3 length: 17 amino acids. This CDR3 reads CASSFRDRGRVNEKLFF. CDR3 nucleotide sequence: TGTGCCAGTAGTTTCCGGGACAGGGGGCGAGTGAATGAAAAACTGTTTTTT. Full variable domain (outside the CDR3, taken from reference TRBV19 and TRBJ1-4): DGGITQSPKYLFRKEGQNVTLSCEQNLNHDAMYWYRQDPGQGLRLIYYSQIVNDFQKGDIAEGYSVSREKKESFPLTVTSAQKNPTAFYLCASSFRDRGRVNEKLFFGSGTQLSVL.

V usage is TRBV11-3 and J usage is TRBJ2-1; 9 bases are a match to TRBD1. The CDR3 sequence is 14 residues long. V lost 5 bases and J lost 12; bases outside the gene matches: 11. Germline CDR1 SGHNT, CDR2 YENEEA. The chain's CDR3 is CASSLGQGFDGQFF. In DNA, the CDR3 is TGTGCCAGCAGCCTGGGACAGGGATTTGACGGGCAGTTCTTC.

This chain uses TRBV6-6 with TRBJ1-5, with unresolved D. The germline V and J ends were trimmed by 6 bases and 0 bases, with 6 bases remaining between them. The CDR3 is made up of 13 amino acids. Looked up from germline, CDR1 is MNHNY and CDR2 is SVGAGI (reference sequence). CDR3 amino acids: CASRGSSNQPQHF. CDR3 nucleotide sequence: TGTGCCAGCAGGGGCTCTAGCAATCAGCCCCAGCATTTT.

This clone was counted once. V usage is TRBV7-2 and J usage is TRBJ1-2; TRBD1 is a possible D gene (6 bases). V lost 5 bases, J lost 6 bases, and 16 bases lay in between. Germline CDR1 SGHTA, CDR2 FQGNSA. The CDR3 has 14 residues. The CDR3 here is CASSARQVLDGYTF. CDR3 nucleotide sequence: TGTGCCAGCAGCGCCCGACAGGTGTTAGATGGCTACACCTTC. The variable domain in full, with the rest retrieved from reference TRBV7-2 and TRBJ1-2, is GAGVSQSPSNKVTEKGKDVELRCDPISGHTALYWYRQSLGQGLEFLIYFQGNSAPDKSGLPSDRFSAERTGGSVSTLTIQRTQQEDSAVYLCASSARQVLDGYTFGSGTRLTVV.

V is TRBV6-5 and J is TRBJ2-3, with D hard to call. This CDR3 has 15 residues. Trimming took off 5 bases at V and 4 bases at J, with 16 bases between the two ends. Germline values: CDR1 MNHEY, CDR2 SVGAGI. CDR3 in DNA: TGTGCCAGCAGTAGAGAGTTTAGAATGGCAGATACGCAGTATTTT. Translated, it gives CASSREFRMADTQYF.

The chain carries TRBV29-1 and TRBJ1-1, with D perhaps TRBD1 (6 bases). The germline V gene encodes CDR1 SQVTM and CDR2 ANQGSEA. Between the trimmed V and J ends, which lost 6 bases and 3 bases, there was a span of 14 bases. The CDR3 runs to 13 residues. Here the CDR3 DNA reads TGCAGCGTGAGGGACACCGGGGACACTGAAGCTTTCTTT. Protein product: CSVRDTGDTEAFF.

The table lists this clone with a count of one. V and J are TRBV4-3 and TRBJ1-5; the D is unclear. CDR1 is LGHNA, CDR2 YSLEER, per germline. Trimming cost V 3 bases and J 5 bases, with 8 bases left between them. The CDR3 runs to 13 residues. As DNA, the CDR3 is TGCGCCAGCAGCCAGTCTAGAGATCAGCCCCAGCATTTT. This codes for CASSQSRDQPQHF.

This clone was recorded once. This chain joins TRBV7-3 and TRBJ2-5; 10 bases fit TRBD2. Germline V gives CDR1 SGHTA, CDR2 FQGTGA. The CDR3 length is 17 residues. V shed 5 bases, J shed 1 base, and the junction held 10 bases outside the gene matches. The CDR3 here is CASSHGSSGGIQETQYF. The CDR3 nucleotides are TGTGCCAGCAGCCACGGCTCTAGCGGGGGAATCCAAGAGACCCAGTACTTC.

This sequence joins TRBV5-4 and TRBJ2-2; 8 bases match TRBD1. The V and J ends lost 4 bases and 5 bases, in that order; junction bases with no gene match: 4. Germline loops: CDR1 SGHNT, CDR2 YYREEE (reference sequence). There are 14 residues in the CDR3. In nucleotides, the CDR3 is TGTGCCAGCAGCCGTGGACAGGGAACCGGGGAGCTGTTTTTT. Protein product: CASSRGQGTGELFF.